This is a list of T cell receptor beta chains from one sample in a study of cytomegalovirus exposure and HLA in healthy donors. Method: immunoSEQ multiplex PCR; TCRdb's copy keeps in-frame clones and lacks some. This table holds hundreds of thousands of clones, 82% found once. Sequenced sample: PBMCs. These receptors were obtained from a middle-aged man in good health and CMV-seropositive. CDR3s include the opening cysteine and the closing phenylalanine or tryptophan. Each record gives: D gene, J gene, V gene, clone size, CDR3 DNA, CDR3 protein. The D gene is left open where the match is weak. The size field is filled for only some rows; it gives once, few, many or a size class.

D gene: TRBD2; J gene: TRBJ2-7; V gene: TRBV4-2; clone size: .; CDR3 DNA: TGTGCCAGCAGCCAAGATATGCAAGCGGGAGATCCCCTAGGCTACGAGCAGTACTTC; CDR3 protein: CASSQDMQAGDPLGYEQYF
D gene: TRBD1; J gene: TRBJ1-1; V gene: TRBV7-9; clone size: .; CDR3 DNA: TGTGCCAGCAGCCCGTACAGGGGAGAGAACACTGAAGCTTTCTTT; CDR3 protein: CASSPYRGENTEAFF
D gene: .; J gene: TRBJ1-5; V gene: TRBV2; clone size: .; CDR3 DNA: TGTGCCAGCAGTGACGTAGGGGGTTATCAGCCCCAGCATTTT; CDR3 protein: CASSDVGGYQPQHF
D gene: TRBD2; J gene: TRBJ2-7; V gene: TRBV5-4; clone size: .; CDR3 DNA: TGTGCCAGCAGCTCCACTAGCGGGAGTATATACGAGCAGTACTTC; CDR3 protein: CASSSTSGSIYEQYF
D gene: TRBD1; J gene: TRBJ2-1; V gene: TRBV5-1; clone size: .; CDR3 DNA: TGCGCCAGCAGCTTGGCGGGACAGTCCTACAATGAGCAGTTCTTC; CDR3 protein: CASSLAGQSYNEQFF
D gene: .; J gene: TRBJ2-5; V gene: TRBV7-9; clone size: .; CDR3 DNA: TGTGCCAGCAGCGCCGGGGGCCAAGAGACCCAGTACTTC; CDR3 protein: CASSAGGQETQYF
D gene: .; J gene: TRBJ1-1; V gene: TRBV5-4; clone size: .; CDR3 DNA: TGTGCCAGCAGCTTAGCGGACACTGAAGCTTTCTTT; CDR3 protein: CASSLADTEAFF
D gene: TRBD2; J gene: TRBJ2-1; V gene: TRBV11-3; clone size: .; CDR3 DNA: TGTGCCAGCAGCTTGGGACTAGCGGGAGAGGAAGGGTACAATGAGCAGTTCTTC; CDR3 protein: CASSLGLAGEEGYNEQFF
D gene: TRBD2; J gene: TRBJ2-1; V gene: TRBV5-1; clone size: few; CDR3 DNA: TGCGCCAGCAGCTTTGGTTCTACGGGAGGTTACTACAATGAGCAGTTCTTC; CDR3 protein: CASSFGSTGGYYNEQFF
D gene: .; J gene: TRBJ1-2; V gene: TRBV6-5; clone size: .; CDR3 DNA: TGTGCCAGCCACGGGGGTTCCTATGGCTACACCTTC; CDR3 protein: CASHGGSYGYTF
D gene: .; J gene: TRBJ1-2; V gene: TRBV2; clone size: .; CDR3 DNA: TGTGCCAGCAGGAGAGCTAACTATGGCTACACCTTC; CDR3 protein: CASRRANYGYTF
D gene: TRBD1; J gene: TRBJ1-1; V gene: TRBV2; clone size: few; CDR3 DNA: TGTGCCAGCAGTAGGGGGGACAGACAGAACACTGAAGCTTTCTTT; CDR3 protein: CASSRGDRQNTEAFF
D gene: .; J gene: TRBJ2-1; V gene: TRBV12-5; clone size: once; CDR3 DNA: TGTGCTAGTGCTCCAGACATTTCGATGTACAATGAGCAGTTCTTC; CDR3 protein: CASAPDISMYNEQFF
D gene: .; J gene: TRBJ1-3; V gene: TRBV6-5; clone size: .; CDR3 DNA: TGTGCCAGCAGTTCGAACAGGAGACTCTCTGGAAACACCATATATTTT; CDR3 protein: CASSSNRRLSGNTIYF
D gene: .; J gene: TRBJ1-4; V gene: TRBV18; clone size: .; CDR3 DNA: TGTGCCAGCTCGTCTTCCTTTAATGAAAAACTGTTTTTT; CDR3 protein: CASSSSFNEKLFF
D gene: TRBD2; J gene: TRBJ2-5; V gene: TRBV5-1; clone size: .; CDR3 DNA: TGCGCCAGCAGCTTATCTAGCGGGAACCAAGAGACCCAGTACTTC; CDR3 protein: CASSLSSGNQETQYF
D gene: TRBD2; J gene: TRBJ2-5; V gene: TRBV13; clone size: once; CDR3 DNA: TGTGCCAGCAGCTGGGGGACTAGCGCGAACTCTATTTCCCAAGAGACCCAGTACTTC; CDR3 protein: CASSWGTSANSISQETQYF
D gene: TRBD1; J gene: TRBJ2-7; V gene: TRBV11-2; clone size: .; CDR3 DNA: TGTGCCAGCAGCACTTCCGGGACAGGGGACGAGCAGTACTTC; CDR3 protein: CASSTSGTGDEQYF
D gene: .; J gene: TRBJ1-1; V gene: TRBV5-1; clone size: .; CDR3 DNA: TGCGCCAGCAGCTTGGAGGGGACTGAAGCTTTCTTT; CDR3 protein: CASSLEGTEAFF
D gene: TRBD1; J gene: TRBJ1-2; V gene: TRBV6-5; clone size: .; CDR3 DNA: TGTGCCAGCAGTCCGCGGACAGGGGGCGGCTATGGCTACACCTTC; CDR3 protein: CASSPRTGGGYGYTF
D gene: TRBD1; J gene: TRBJ1-6; V gene: TRBV4-2; clone size: .; CDR3 DNA: TGTGCCAGCAGCCAAGGACAGGGTACTGACTCACCCCTCCACTTT; CDR3 protein: CASSQGQGTDSPLHF
D gene: TRBD2; J gene: TRBJ2-1; V gene: TRBV6-5; clone size: .; CDR3 DNA: TGTGCCAGCAGACCTAGCGGGCCGAACAATGAGCAGTTCTTC; CDR3 protein: CASRPSGPNNEQFF
D gene: TRBD1; J gene: TRBJ2-7; V gene: TRBV27; clone size: .; CDR3 DNA: TGTGCCAGCAGTGCGGACAGGGGCCGTCGTAGCTCCTACGAGCAGTACTTC; CDR3 protein: CASSADRGRRSSYEQYF